The clone carrying this T cell receptor beta chain has at least ten counts. The sample comes from a study of identical twins. Looked up from germline, CDR1 is SQVTM and CDR2 is ANQGSEA. The CDR3 length is 19 residues. Trimming took 7 bases from V and 10 from J; bases not matched to a gene: 29. Template switching introduced a universal primer site, and the cDNA bore unique molecular identifiers. TCRdb processed the 5' RACE reads anew with MiXCR; each CDR3 protein has one entry. The data show roughly 690,000 distinct CDR3 sequences, roughly 6.2% seen once. The chain has TRBV29-1 and TRBJ2-1; 9 nucleotides match TRBD1. Specimen: naive T cells sorted from blood. The clonotype comes from a man aged 18 to 30 in good health. The CDR3, as DNA: TGCAGCGCCCTCGGCGATTTACGGGACAGGGCGAAACGGATTGACGAGCAGTTCTTC. This encodes CSALGDLRDRAKRIDEQFF.